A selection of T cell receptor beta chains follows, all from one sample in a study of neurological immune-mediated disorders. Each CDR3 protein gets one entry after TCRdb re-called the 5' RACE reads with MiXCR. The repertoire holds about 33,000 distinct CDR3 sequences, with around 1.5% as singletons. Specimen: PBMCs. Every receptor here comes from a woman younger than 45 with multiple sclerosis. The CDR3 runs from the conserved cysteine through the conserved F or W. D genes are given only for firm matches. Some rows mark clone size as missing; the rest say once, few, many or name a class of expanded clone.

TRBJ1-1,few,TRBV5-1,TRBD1,CASSLTGGVTEAFF,TGCGCCAGCAGCTTAACAGGGGGCGTAACTGAAGCTTTCTTT
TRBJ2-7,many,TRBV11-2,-,CASSLVTKRYEQYF,TGTGCCAGCAGCTTAGTAACTAAACGGTACGAGCAGTACTTC
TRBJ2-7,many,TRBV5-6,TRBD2,CASSLLPGGSYEQYF,TGTGCCAGCAGCTTGCTTCCGGGGGGGTCCTACGAGCAGTACTTC
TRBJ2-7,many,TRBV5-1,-,CASSLMVGAATAEQYF,TGCGCCAGCAGCCTTATGGTCGGGGCTGCGACGGCCGAGCAGTACTTC
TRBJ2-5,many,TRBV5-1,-,CASSKTGRETQYF,TGCGCCAGCAGTAAGACAGGTCGGGAGACCCAGTACTTC
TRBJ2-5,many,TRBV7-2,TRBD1,CASSRGRGQAEETQYF,TGTGCCAGCAGCCGAGGGCGGGGACAGGCAGAAGAGACCCAGTACTTC
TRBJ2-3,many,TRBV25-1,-,CASSDRNRADTQYF,TGTGCCAGCAGTGATAGGAACAGAGCAGATACGCAGTATTTT
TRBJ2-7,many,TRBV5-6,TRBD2,CASSLFPLTSGYEQYF,TGTGCCAGCAGCTTATTCCCTTTGACTAGCGGCTACGAGCAGTACTTC
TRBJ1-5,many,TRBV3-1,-,CASSPDRNQPQHF,TGTGCCAGCAGCCCGGACAGAAATCAGCCCCAGCATTTT
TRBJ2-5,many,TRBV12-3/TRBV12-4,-,CASRPGRQETQYF,TGTGCCAGCAGACCAGGAAGGCAAGAGACCCAGTACTTC
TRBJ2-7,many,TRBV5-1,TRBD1,CASRGQTRSSYEQYF,TGCGCCAGCAGGGGACAGACCCGCAGCTCCTACGAGCAGTACTTC
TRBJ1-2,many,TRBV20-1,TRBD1,CSAGPGQGLANYGYTF,TGCAGTGCTGGTCCGGGACAGGGTCTAGCTAACTATGGCTACACCTTC
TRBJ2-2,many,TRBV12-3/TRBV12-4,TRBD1,CASSQRTGGGTGELFF,TGTGCCAGCAGTCAGAGGACAGGGGGTGGTACCGGGGAGCTGTTTTTT
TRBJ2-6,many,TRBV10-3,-,CAAGGPGANVLTF,TGTGCCGCCGGGGGCCCTGGGGCCAACGTCCTGACTTTC
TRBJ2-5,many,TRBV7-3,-,CASSLRVQETQYF,TGTGCCAGCAGCTTAAGGGTCCAAGAGACCCAGTACTTC
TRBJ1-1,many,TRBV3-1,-,CASSLLGTKNTEAFF,TGTGCCAGCAGCCTACTCGGGACAAAGAACACTGAAGCTTTCTTT
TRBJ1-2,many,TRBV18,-,CASSPTGSNYGYTF,TGTGCCAGCTCACCTACAGGTTCTAACTATGGCTACACCTTC
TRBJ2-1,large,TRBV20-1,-,CSARFRDNEQFF,TGCAGTGCTAGATTCAGGGACAATGAGCAGTTCTTC
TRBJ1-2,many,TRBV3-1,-,CASSQEQGWNYGYTF,TGTGCCAGCAGCCAAGAGCAGGGGTGGAACTATGGCTACACCTTC
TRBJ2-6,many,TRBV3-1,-,CASSPDSRGAGANVLTF,TGTGCCAGCAGCCCCGATTCGAGGGGTGCTGGGGCCAACGTCCTGACTTTC
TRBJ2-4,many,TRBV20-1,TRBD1,CSAQGAGKNIQYF,TGCAGTGCCCAGGGGGCTGGCAAAAACATTCAGTACTTC
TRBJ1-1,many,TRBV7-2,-,CASSLATDRGTEAFF,TGTGCCAGCAGCTTAGCTACGGACAGAGGAACTGAAGCTTTCTTT
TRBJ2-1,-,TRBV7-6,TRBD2,CASSSPGRGAINEQFF,TGTGCCAGCAGCTCGCCCGGGCGGGGGGCCATCAATGAGCAGTTCTTC
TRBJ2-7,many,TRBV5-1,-,CASSLDGSNFSGQYF,TGCGCCAGCAGCTTGGACGGCAGCAACTTCTCTGGGCAGTACTTC
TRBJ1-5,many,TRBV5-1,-,CASSLDSPNQPQHF,TGCGCCAGCAGCTTGGACAGCCCCAATCAGCCCCAGCATTTT
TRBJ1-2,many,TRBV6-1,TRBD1,CASSQTGAYGYTF,TGTGCCAGCAGCCAGACAGGGGCCTATGGCTACACCTTC
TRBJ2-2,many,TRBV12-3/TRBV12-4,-,CASSHRGTVITGELFF,TGTGCCAGCAGTCACCGCGGGACGGTTATCACCGGGGAGCTGTTTTTT
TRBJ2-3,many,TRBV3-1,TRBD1,CASSQASGTGPDTQYF,TGTGCCAGCAGCCAAGCTTCCGGGACAGGACCCGATACGCAGTATTTT
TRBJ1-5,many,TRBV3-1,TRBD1,CASSQDGQGARTPQHF,TGTGCCAGCAGCCAAGACGGACAGGGGGCCAGGACACCCCAGCATTTT